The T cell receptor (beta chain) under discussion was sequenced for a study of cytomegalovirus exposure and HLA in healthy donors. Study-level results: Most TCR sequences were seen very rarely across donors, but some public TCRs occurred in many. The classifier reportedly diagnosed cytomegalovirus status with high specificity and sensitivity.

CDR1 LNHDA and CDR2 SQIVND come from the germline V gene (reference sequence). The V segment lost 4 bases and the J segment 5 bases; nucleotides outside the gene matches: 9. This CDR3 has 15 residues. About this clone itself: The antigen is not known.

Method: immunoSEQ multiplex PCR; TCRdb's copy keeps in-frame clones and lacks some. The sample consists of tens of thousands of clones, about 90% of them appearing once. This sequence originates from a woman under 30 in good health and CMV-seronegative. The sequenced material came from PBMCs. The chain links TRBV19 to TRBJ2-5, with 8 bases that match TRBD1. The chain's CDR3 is CASSTSTGDGETQYF. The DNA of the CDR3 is TGTGCCAGTAGTACCTCGACAGGGGACGGGGAGACCCAGTACTTC.